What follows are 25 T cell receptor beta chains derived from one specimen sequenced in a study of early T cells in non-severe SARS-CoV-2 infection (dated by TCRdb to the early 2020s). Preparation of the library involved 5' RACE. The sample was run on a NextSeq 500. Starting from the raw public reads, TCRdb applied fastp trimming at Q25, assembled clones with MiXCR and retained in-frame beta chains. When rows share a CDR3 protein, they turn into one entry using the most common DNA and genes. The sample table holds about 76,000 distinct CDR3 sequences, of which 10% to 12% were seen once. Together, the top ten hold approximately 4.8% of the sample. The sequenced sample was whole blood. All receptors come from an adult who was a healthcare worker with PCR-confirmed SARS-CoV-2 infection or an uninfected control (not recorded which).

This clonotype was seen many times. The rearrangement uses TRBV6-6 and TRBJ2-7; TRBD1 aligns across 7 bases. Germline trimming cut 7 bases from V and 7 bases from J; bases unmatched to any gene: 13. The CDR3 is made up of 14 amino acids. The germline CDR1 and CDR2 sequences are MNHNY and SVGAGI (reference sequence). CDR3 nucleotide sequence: TGTGCCAGCAACCGACAGGGTGCTTCTGGGGAGCAGTACTTC. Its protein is CASNRQGASGEQYF.

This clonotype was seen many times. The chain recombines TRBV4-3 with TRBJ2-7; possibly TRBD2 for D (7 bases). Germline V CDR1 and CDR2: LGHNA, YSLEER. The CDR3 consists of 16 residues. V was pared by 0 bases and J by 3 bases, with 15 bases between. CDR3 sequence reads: CASSQDMNGGLYEQYF. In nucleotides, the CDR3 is TGCGCCAGCAGCCAAGATATGAACGGGGGGCTCTACGAGCAGTACTTC.

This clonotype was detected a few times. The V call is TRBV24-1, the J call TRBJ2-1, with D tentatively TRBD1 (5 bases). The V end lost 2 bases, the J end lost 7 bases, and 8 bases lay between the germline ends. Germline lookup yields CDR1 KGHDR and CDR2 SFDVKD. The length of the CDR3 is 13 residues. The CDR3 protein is CATSDSYRNEQFF. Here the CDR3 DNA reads TGTGCCACCAGTGATTCCTACAGGAATGAGCAGTTCTTC.

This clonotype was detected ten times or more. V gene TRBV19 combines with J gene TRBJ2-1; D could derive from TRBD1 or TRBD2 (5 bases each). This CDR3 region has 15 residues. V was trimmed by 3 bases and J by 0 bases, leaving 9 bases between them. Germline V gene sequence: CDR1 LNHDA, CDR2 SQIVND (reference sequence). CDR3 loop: CASSIEGSSYNEQFF. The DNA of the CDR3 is TGTGCCAGTAGTATCGAGGGGAGCTCCTACAATGAGCAGTTCTTC.

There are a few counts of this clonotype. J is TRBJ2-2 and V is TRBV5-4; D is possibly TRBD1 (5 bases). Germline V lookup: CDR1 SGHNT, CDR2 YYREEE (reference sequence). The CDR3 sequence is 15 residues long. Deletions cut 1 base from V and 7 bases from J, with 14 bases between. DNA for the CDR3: TGTGCCAGCAGCTTGTCAGGGTCTATTGGCGGGGAGCTGTTTTTT. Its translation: CASSLSGSIGGELFF.

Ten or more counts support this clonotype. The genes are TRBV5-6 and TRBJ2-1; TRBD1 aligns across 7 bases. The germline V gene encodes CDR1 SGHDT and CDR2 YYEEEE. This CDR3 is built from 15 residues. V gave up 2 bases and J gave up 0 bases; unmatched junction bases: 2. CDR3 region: CASSLPGGSYNEQFF. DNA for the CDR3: TGTGCCAGCAGCTTACCAGGGGGCTCCTACAATGAGCAGTTCTTC.

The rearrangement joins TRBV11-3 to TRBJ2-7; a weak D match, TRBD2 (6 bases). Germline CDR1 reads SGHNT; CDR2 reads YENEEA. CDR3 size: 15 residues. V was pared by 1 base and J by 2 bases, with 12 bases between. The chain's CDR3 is CASSLGYSGTYEQYF. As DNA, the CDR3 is TGTGCCAGCAGCTTAGGCTATAGCGGAACCTACGAGCAGTACTTC.

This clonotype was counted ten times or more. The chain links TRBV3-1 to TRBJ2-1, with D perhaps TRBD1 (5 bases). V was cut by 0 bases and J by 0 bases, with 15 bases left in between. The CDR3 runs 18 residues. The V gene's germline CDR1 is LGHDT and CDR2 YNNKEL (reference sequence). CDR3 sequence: CASSQDLGRGDSYNEQFF. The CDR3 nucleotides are TGTGCCAGCAGCCAAGATCTCGGTAGGGGCGACTCCTACAATGAGCAGTTCTTC.

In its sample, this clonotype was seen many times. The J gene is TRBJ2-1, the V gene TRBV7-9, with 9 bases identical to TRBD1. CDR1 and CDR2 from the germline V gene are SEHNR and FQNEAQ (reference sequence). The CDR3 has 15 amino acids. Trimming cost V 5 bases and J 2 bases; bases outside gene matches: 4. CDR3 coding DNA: TGTGCCAGCAGCGCCGGACAGGGGACCTACAATGAGCAGTTCTTC. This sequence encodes CASSAGQGTYNEQFF.

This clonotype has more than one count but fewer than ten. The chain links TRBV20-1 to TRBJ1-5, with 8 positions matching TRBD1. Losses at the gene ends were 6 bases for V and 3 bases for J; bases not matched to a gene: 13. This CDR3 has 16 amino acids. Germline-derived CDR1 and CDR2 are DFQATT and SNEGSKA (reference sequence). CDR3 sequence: CSAADRGSISNQPQHF. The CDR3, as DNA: TGCAGTGCCGCCGACAGGGGATCAATCTCCAATCAGCCCCAGCATTTT.

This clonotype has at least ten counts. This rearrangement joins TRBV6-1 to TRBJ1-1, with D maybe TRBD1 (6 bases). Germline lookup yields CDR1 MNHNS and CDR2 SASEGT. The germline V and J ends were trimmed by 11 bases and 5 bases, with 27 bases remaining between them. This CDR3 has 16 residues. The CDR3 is CAVLSGGQPLRTEAFF. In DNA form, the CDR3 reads TGTGCCGTTCTATCCGGGGGCCAGCCCTTGAGGACTGAAGCTTTCTTT.

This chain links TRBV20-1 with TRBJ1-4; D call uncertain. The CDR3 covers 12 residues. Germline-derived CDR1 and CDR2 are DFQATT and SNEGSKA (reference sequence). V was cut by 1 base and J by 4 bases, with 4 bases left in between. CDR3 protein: CSARVYNEKLFF. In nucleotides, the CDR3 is TGCAGTGCTAGAGTATATAATGAAAAACTGTTTTTT.

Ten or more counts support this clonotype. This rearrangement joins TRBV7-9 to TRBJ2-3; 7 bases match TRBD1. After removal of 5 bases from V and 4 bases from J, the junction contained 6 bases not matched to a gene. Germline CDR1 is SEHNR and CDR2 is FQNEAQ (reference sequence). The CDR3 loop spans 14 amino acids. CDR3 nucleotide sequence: TGTGCCAGCAGCCGGGACAGCGGAGCAGATACGCAGTATTTT. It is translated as CASSRDSGADTQYF.

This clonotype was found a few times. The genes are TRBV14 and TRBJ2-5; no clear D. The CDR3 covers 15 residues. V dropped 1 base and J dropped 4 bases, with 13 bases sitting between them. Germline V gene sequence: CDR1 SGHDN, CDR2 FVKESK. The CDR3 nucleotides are TGTGCCAGCAGCCAAGTCCGGACCCCCGTAGAGACCCAGTACTTC. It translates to CASSQVRTPVETQYF.

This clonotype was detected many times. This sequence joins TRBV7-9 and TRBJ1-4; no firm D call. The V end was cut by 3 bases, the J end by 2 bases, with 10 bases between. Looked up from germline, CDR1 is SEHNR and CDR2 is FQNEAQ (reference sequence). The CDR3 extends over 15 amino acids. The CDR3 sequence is CASSFNPVTNEKLFF. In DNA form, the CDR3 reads TGTGCCAGCAGCTTTAATCCAGTGACTAATGAAAAACTGTTTTTT.

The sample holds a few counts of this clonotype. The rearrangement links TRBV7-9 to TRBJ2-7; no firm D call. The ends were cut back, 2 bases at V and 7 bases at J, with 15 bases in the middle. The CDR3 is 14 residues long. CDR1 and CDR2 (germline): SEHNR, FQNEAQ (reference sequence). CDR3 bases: TGTGCCAGCAGCTTAACTCCGAACCCGTGGGAGCAGTACTTC. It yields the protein CASSLTPNPWEQYF.

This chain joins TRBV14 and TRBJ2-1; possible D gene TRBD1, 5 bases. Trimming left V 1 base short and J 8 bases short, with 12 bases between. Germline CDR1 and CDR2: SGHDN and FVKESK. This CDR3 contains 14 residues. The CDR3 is CASSQAVGAHEQFF. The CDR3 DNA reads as TGTGCCAGCAGCCAAGCGGTAGGGGCCCATGAGCAGTTCTTC. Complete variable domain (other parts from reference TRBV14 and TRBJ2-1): EAGVTQFPSHSVIEKGQTVTLRCDPISGHDNLYWYRRVMGKEIKFLLHFVKESKQDESGMPNNRFLAERTGGTYSTLKVQPAELEDSGVYFCASSQAVGAHEQFFGPGTRLTVL.

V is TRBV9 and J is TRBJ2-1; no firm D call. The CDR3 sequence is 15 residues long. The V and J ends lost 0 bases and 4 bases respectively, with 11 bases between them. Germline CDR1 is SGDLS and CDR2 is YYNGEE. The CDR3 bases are TGTGCCAGCAGCGTAGGCCCGGATCCTTACAATGAGCAGTTCTTC. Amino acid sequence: CASSVGPDPYNEQFF.

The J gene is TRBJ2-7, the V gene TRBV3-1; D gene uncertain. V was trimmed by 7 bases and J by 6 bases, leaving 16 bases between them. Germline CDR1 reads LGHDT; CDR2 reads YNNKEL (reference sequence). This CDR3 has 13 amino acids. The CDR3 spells CASTSLGSSEQYF. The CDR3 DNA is TGTGCCAGCACCTCGCTAGGAAGCTCCGAGCAGTACTTC.

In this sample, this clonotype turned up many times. CDR3 protein: CASRRSGETQYF. The CDR3 DNA reads as TGTGCCAGCAGACGATCCGGGGAGACCCAGTACTTC. The chain uses TRBV2 and TRBJ2-5; no reliable D call. CDR3 length: 12 amino acids. V was shortened by 6 bases and J by 5 bases, with 10 bases between the two germline ends. Per germline, CDR1 SNHLY and CDR2 FYNNEI.

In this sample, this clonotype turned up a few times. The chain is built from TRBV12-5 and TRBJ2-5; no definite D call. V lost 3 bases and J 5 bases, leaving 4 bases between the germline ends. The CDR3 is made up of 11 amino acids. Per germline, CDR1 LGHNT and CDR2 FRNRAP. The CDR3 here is CASGLGETQYF. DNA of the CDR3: TGTGCTAGTGGTTTAGGGGAGACCCAGTACTTC. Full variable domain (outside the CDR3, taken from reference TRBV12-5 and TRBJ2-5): DARVTQTPRHKVTEMGQEVTMRCQPILGHNTVFWYRQTMMQGLELLAYFRNRAPLDDSGMPKDRFSAEMPDATLATLKIQPSEPRDSAVYFCASGLGETQYFGPGTRLLVL.

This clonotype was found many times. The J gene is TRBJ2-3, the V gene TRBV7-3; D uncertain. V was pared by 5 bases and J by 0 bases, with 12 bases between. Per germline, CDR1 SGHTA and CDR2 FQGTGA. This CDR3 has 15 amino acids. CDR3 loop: CASSAPTGSTDTQYF. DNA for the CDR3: TGTGCCAGCAGCGCCCCGACCGGAAGCACAGATACGCAGTATTTT.

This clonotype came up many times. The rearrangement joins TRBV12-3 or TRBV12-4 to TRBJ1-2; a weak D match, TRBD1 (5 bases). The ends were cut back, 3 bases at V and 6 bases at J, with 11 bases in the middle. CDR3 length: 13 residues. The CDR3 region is CASSLGGVDGYTF. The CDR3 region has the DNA TGTGCCAGCAGTTTGGGGGGTGTTGATGGCTACACCTTC.

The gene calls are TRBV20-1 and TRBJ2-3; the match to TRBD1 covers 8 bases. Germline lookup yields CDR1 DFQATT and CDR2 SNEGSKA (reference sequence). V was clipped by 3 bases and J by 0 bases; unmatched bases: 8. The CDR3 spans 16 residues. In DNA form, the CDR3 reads TGCAGTGCTAGCCGTGCGGACAGGGTTAGCACAGATACGCAGTATTTT. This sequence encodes CSASRADRVSTDTQYF.

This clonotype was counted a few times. CDR3 DNA: TGTGCCTGGACCGGGACAGGGGGCGGCGAGCAGTACTTC. It encodes CAWTGTGGGEQYF. The chain links TRBV30 to TRBJ2-7; 12 bases fit TRBD1. With V trimmed by 4 bases and J by 6 bases, 4 bases remained unmatched. Looked up from germline, CDR1 is GTSNPN and CDR2 is SVGIG (reference sequence). CDR3 length equals 13 residues.